This T cell receptor (beta chain) was documented in a study of blood T cells in healthy people across ages. V lost 3 bases to trimming and J lost 1 base, with 10 bases between them. The CDR3 is 14 residues long. The germline CDR1 and CDR2 sequences are SGHRS and YFSETQ. Isolation per sample recovered at least 7 million PBMCs. The extraction recovered at least 5 micrograms of total RNA per sample. Through a sample-barcoded 5' primer and a J-beta primer mix, a second PCR was run for about 6 to 12 cycles. TCRdb recomputed calls from the 5' RACE reads with MiXCR, one row per CDR3 protein. The sample lists approximately 780,000 distinct CDR3 sequences, 20% to 30% seen once, with roughly 3.1% in the top ten. The data were also submitted as part of a second study, on T cells of mothers and their children.

Input material: blood. The TCR comes from a boy aged 5 to 17 in good health. The chain carries TRBV5-1 and TRBJ1-1; D is perhaps TRBD1 (5 bases). In DNA form, the CDR3 reads TGCGCCAGCAGCTCGGGACCGTCGAACACTGAAGCTTTCTTT. As protein: CASSSGPSNTEAFF.